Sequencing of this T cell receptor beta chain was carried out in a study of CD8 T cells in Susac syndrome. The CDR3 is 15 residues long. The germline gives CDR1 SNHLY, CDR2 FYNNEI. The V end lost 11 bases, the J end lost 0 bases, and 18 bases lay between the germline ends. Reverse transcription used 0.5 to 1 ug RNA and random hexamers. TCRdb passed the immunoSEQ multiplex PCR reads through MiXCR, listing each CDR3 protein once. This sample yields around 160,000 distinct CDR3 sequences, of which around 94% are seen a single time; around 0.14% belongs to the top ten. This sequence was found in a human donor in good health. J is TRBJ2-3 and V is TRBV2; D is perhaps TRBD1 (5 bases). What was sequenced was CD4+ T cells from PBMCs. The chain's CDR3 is CAEHLWGPSTDTQYF. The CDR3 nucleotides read TGTGCCGAGCACCTCTGGGGCCCGAGCACAGATACGCAGTATTTT. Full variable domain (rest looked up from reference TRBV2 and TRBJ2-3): EPEVTQTPSHQVTQMGQEVILRCVPISNHLYFYWYRQILGQKVEFLVSFYNNEISEKSEIFDDQFSVERPDGSNFTLKIRSTKLEDSAMYFCAEHLWGPSTDTQYFGPGTRLTVL.